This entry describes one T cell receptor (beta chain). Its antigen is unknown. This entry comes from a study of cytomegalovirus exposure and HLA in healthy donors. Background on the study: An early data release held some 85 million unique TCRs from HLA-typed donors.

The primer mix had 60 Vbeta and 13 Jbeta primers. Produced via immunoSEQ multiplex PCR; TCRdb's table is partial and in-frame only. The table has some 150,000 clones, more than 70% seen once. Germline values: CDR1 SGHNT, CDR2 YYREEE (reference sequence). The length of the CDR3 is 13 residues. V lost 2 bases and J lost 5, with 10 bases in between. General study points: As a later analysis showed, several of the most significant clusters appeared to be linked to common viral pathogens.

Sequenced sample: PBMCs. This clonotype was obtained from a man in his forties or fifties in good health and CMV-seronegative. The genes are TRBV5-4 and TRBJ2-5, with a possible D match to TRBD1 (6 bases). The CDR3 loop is CASSLPGEETQYF. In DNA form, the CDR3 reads TGTGCCAGCAGCTTACCAGGGGAGGAGACCCAGTACTTC.